Presented here are 2 T cell receptor beta chains from one specimen sequenced in a study of CD8+CD57+ T cells in acquired aplastic anemia. Flow cytometry had shown expanded CD8+CD57+ cells in the patients chosen for sequencing. The template for TCR beta VDJ and CDR3 sequence profiling was genomic DNA. TCRdb called the reads again in MiXCR, with one record for every CDR3 protein. The sample contains hundreds of thousands of distinct CDR3 sequences, 56% of which appear only once. Input material: sorted CD4+, CD8+, or CD8+CD57+ T cells (not recorded which) from PBMCs. The receptors stem from a human donor with aplastic anemia.

V is TRBV7-7 and J is TRBJ1-4, with a tentative D call TRBD1 (5 bases). From germline, CDR1 is SSHAT and CDR2 FNYEAQ (reference sequence). The V and J ends lost 5 bases and 5 bases respectively, with 12 bases between them. The CDR3 is 14 amino acids. DNA for the CDR3: TGTGCCAGCAGCCCAGCGGGGACCAATGAAAAACTGTTTTTT. It is translated as CASSPAGTNEKLFF.

This clonotype has just a few counts. This rearrangement joins TRBV29-1 to TRBJ2-2; D is undetermined. Looked up from germline, CDR1 is SQVTM and CDR2 is ANQGSEA. The V gene lost 3 bases and the J gene lost 5 bases, with 13 bases spanning the gap. CDR3 length equals 14 residues. The CDR3 bases are TGCAGCGTTGAGGTTGCGGTAACGACCGGGGAGCTGTTTTTT. This gives the protein CSVEVAVTTGELFF.